The 20 T cell receptor beta chains reported below all come from one sample, sequenced in a study of T cell responses to AZD1222 COVID-19 vaccine. Repertoires were generated with immunoSEQ multiplex PCR, while TCRdb's copy carries only in-frame clones and drops some. The table has approximately 92,000 clones, over 80% seen once. This specimen consisted of peripheral blood, obtained on day 0 of AZD1222 vaccination. The receptors derive from an adult in good health.

The chain joins TRBV9 to TRBJ2-7, with a tentative D call TRBD2 (6 bases). The CDR3 spans 15 residues. The germline V gene encodes CDR1 SGDLS and CDR2 YYNGEE. V was clipped by 0 bases and J by 3 bases, with 13 bases between them. Here the CDR3 reads CASSVGTGEGYEQYF. The DNA of the CDR3 is TGTGCCAGCAGCGTAGGAACGGGAGAGGGCTACGAGCAGTACTTC.

The chain couples TRBV2 to TRBJ1-6, with a weak D call TRBD1 (6 bases). The V gene lost 8 bases and the J gene lost 7 bases, with 12 bases spanning the gap. The CDR3 is 13 amino acids. Germline values: CDR1 SNHLY, CDR2 FYNNEI. CDR3 in DNA: TGTGCCAGCGAGGTCAGGGGCAATTCACCCCTCCACTTT. It codes for CASEVRGNSPLHF.

In its sample, this clone was seen a few times. The genes are TRBV12-3 or TRBV12-4 and TRBJ1-2, with 8 positions matching TRBD1. V trimming: 5 bases; J trimming: 4 bases; junction bases outside the gene matches: 3. CDR3 size: 13 residues. As DNA, the CDR3 is TGTGCCAGCAGTGGACAGGGTGGCTATGGCTACACCTTC. It encodes CASSGQGGYGYTF.

V is TRBV12-3 or TRBV12-4 and J is TRBJ1-1; 7 bases line up with TRBD1. This CDR3 has 12 residues. J lost 4 bases, V lost 6 bases, and 2 bases had no gene match. CDR3: CASSGQVTEAFF. The CDR3 coding sequence is TGTGCCAGCAGCGGACAGGTCACTGAAGCTTTCTTT.

This sequence joins TRBV29-1 and TRBJ2-1; D remains ambiguous. The ends were cut back, 5 bases at V and 2 bases at J, with 7 bases in the middle. Germline CDR1 reads SQVTM; CDR2 reads ANQGSEA. This CDR3 region has 12 residues. CDR3 amino acids: CSVKEAYNEQFF. In DNA form, the CDR3 reads TGCAGCGTTAAGGAAGCCTACAATGAGCAGTTCTTC.

J is TRBJ2-1 and V is TRBV7-2; D unresolved. The CDR3 contains 12 residues. The V and J ends lost 0 bases and 11 bases respectively, with 8 bases between them. Germline V CDR1 and CDR2: SGHTA, FQGNSA. The DNA of the CDR3 is TGTGCCAGCAGCTTAGCGTTTCAACAGCAGTTCTTC. Protein product: CASSLAFQQQFF.

The chain couples TRBV20-1 to TRBJ2-5; D possibly corresponds to TRBD2 (6 bases). This CDR3 has 11 amino acids. Germline CDR1 DFQATT, CDR2 SNEGSKA (reference sequence). V was cut by 7 bases and J by 5 bases, with 11 bases left in between. CDR3 DNA sequence: TGCAGTGGCGCGGCGGGGGAGACCCAGTACTTC. Its translation: CSGAAGETQYF.

The chain carries TRBV30 and TRBJ1-4; 10 bases fit TRBD1. V lost 5 bases and J lost 6; bases outside the gene matches: 3. The CDR3 consists of 13 residues. CDR1 and CDR2 (germline): GTSNPN, SVGIG (reference sequence). The chain's CDR3 is CAWATGGYEKLFF. The CDR3 bases are TGTGCCTGGGCGACAGGGGGCTATGAAAAACTGTTTTTT.

This chain links TRBV19 with TRBJ1-4; D is perhaps TRBD1 (6 bases). Germline CDR1 LNHDA, CDR2 SQIVND (reference sequence). The germline V and J ends were trimmed by 7 bases and 11 bases, with 11 bases remaining between them. CDR3 length: 11 residues. CDR3 coding DNA: TGTGCCAGTACTGAGGGGGGCAAACTGTTTTTT. It yields the protein CASTEGGKLFF.

The rearrangement links TRBV19 to TRBJ1-2; possible D gene TRBD1, 5 bases. The germline V gene encodes CDR1 LNHDA and CDR2 SQIVND (reference sequence). The CDR3 is 14 residues long. V was pared by 3 bases and J by 6 bases, with 14 bases between. For the CDR3, the DNA is TGTGCCAGTAGTATCGCCCCGGGGGGAAATGGCTACACCTTC. Translation: CASSIAPGGNGYTF. Based on the CDR3 plus reference TRBV19 and TRBJ1-2, the full variable domain is DGGITQSPKYLFRKEGQNVTLSCEQNLNHDAMYWYRQDPGQGLRLIYYSQIVNDFQKGDIAEGYSVSREKKESFPLTVTSAQKNPTAFYLCASSIAPGGNGYTFGSGTRLTVV.

The chain has TRBV5-1 and TRBJ1-3, with no clear D. V was trimmed by 0 bases and J by 0 bases, leaving 10 bases between them. Germline CDR1 SGHRS, CDR2 YFSETQ. The CDR3 runs to 16 residues. DNA for the CDR3: TGCGCCAGCAGCTTGGGGGGAACCTCCTCTGGAAACACCATATATTTT. This sequence encodes CASSLGGTSSGNTIYF.

The gene calls are TRBV11-2 and TRBJ1-3; TRBD1 matches at 9 bases. Germline V gives CDR1 SGHAT, CDR2 FQNNGV. CDR3 length: 16 amino acids. Losses at the gene ends were 5 bases for V and 3 bases for J; bases not matched to a gene: 8. CDR3 coding DNA: TGTGCCAGCAGCCGCCAACAGGGGGCGCTTGGAAACACCATATATTTT. Translating gives CASSRQQGALGNTIYF.

CDR3 region: CASSERAYEQYF. CDR3 in DNA: TGTGCCAGCAGTGAACGGGCTTACGAGCAGTACTTC. This chain joins TRBV6-1 and TRBJ2-7; D is undetermined. The CDR3 sequence is 12 residues long. CDR1 MNHNS and CDR2 SASEGT come from the germline V gene. Between the trimmed V and J ends, which lost 2 bases and 4 bases, there was a span of 6 bases.

The rearrangement joins TRBV4-1 to TRBJ1-4; D is uncertain. CDR3 length: 11 amino acids. CDR1 is MGHRA, CDR2 YSYEKL, per germline. Trimming took off 4 bases at V and 8 bases at J, with 5 bases between the two ends. CDR3 in DNA: TGCGCCAGCAGCCCCGGGGAAAAACTGTTTTTT. Protein: CASSPGEKLFF.

This chain uses TRBV30 with TRBJ1-6; D perhaps matches TRBD1 (6 bases). CDR1 is GTSNPN and CDR2 is SVGIG in the germline V gene (reference sequence). Between the trimmed V and J ends, which lost 1 base and 2 bases, there was a span of 9 bases. The CDR3 length is 15 residues. The CDR3 coding sequence is TGTGCCTGGAGTGCAGGGGAAACCTATAATTCACCCCTCCACTTT. This encodes CAWSAGETYNSPLHF.

The gene calls are TRBV10-3 and TRBJ1-2; weak D call: TRBD1 (6 bases). CDR1 and CDR2 from the germline V gene are ENHRY and SYGVKD. Trimming removed 0 bases from V and 2 bases from J, with 16 bases in between. This CDR3 comprises 17 residues. The DNA for the CDR3 is TGTGCCATCAGTGAGTCGCTGGCCCTTGACAGGAACTATGGCTACACCTTC. Translation: CAISESLALDRNYGYTF.

The chain combines TRBV10-3 with TRBJ2-3; D possibly matches TRBD1 or TRBD2 (5 bases each). The ends were cut back, 4 bases at V and 2 bases at J, with 10 bases in the middle. This CDR3 contains 14 residues. Germline lookup yields CDR1 ENHRY and CDR2 SYGVKD. The CDR3 DNA reads as TGTGCCATCAGTGTCGAGGGGTTCACAGATACGCAGTATTTT. Its translation: CAISVEGFTDTQYF.

Only one count was recorded for this clone. V is TRBV10-2 and J is TRBJ1-2; D uncertain. The CDR3 runs to 15 residues. The germline V and J ends were trimmed by 3 bases and 3 bases, with 14 bases remaining between them. CDR1 is WSHSY and CDR2 is SAAADI in the germline V gene. The CDR3 DNA follows: TGCGCCAGCAGTGAAGGAAACAGTGTTTACTATGGCTACACCTTC. Translation: CASSEGNSVYYGYTF.

The chain employs TRBV6-2 or TRBV6-3 and TRBJ2-1, with 9 positions matching TRBD1. CDR1 and CDR2 (germline): MNHEY, SVGEGT. The CDR3 has 15 amino acids. The trim removed 5 bases at V and 8 bases at J, leaving 10 bases unmatched. The CDR3 loop is CASSHRDRAGDEQFF. The DNA of the CDR3 is TGTGCCAGCAGTCACCGGGACAGGGCAGGGGATGAGCAGTTCTTC.

V is TRBV3-1 (or the pseudogene TRBV3-2) and J is TRBJ2-1, with D tentatively TRBD1 (5 bases). V was cut by 4 bases and J by 6 bases, with 16 bases left in between. The CDR3 runs to 15 residues. Germline CDR1 and CDR2: LGHDT and YNNKEL (reference sequence). The CDR3 is CASSPQGALANEQFF. The CDR3 nucleotides read TGTGCCAGCAGCCCCCAAGGGGCCCTGGCCAATGAGCAGTTCTTC.